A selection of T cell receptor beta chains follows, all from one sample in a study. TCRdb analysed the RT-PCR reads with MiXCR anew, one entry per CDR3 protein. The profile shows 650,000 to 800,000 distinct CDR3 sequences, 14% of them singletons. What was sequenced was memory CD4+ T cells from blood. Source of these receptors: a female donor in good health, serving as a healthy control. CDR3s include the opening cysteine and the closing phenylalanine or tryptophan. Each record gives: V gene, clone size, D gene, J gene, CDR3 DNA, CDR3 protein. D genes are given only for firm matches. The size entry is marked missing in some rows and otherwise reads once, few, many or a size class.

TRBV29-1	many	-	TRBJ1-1	TGCAGCGTTGTTTGGTTGATGAACACTGAAGCTTTCTTT	CSVVWLMNTEAFF
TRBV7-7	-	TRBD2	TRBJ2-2	TGTGCCAGCAGCTTACTAGCGGGAGGGCCCAGTGGGGAGCTGTTTTTT	CASSLLAGGPSGELFF
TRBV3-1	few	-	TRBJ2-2	TGTGCCAGCAGCCAAGCGGCGGCCGGCGGGGAGCTGTTTTTT	CASSQAAAGGELFF
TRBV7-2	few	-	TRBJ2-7	TGTGCCAGCAGCCCTCAGGAGGGGAGCGCGCAGTACTTC	CASSPQEGSAQYF
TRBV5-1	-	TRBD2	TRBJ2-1	TGCGCCAGCAGCTGGTCCTCTAGCGGGAGAGGAGATGAGCAGTTCTTC	CASSWSSSGRGDEQFF
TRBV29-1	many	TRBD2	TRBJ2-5	TGCAGCGTTGAAAGTTTTAGCGGGACTGAGACCCAGTACTTC	CSVESFSGTETQYF
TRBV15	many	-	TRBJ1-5	TGTGCCACCCAATACCGTCGCGGGATGTATAGCAATCAGCCCCAGCATTTT	CATQYRRGMYSNQPQHF
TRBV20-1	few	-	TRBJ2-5	TGCAGTGCTTTCGGGGGAGAAGAGACCCAGTACTTC	CSAFGGEETQYF
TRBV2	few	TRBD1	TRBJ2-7	TGTGCCAGCAGTGCGACAGGGGGACTACACGAGCAGTACTTC	CASSATGGLHEQYF
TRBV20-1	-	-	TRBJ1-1	TGCAGTGCTAGAGTCCCACCGCGTAACAGGGACACTGAAGCTTTCTTT	CSARVPPRNRDTEAFF
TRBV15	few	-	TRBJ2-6	TGTGCCACCAAGAAAGGTCAGGGCTCTGGGGCCAACGTCCTGACTTTC	CATKKGQGSGANVLTF
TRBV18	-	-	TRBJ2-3	TGTGCCAGCTCACCAGGGATGAGAGATACGCAGTATTTT	CASSPGMRDTQYF
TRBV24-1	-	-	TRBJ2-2	TGTGCCACCAGTGATTACGGCGGGGAGCTGTTTTTT	CATSDYGGELFF
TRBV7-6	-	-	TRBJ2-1	TGTGCCAGCAGCTCCCCCGACCAGGGCAGCGAAACCTACGAGCAGTTCTTC	CASSSPDQGSETYEQFF
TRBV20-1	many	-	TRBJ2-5	TGCAGTGCCGGCAAGAGGGAGACCCAGTACTTC	CSAGKRETQYF
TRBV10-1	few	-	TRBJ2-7	TGCGCCAGCAGTGCGGACTTCTACCACGAGCAGTACTTC	CASSADFYHEQYF
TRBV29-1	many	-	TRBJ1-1	TGCAGCGTTGAGGAGGGAGGCGGCACTGAAGCTTTCTTT	CSVEEGGGTEAFF
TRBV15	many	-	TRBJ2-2	TGTGCCACCAGCAGAGATCCGACCGAGGAGCTGTTTTTT	CATSRDPTEELFF
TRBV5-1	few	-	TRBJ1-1	TGCGCCAGCAGCGGGGGGGGGGTGTTAACTGAAGCTTTCTTT	CASSGGGVLTEAFF
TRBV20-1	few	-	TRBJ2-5	TGCAGTGCTAGTGGACCCGGGACACCCAACCGGGAGACCCAGTACTTC	CSASGPGTPNRETQYF
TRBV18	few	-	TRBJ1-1	TGTGCCAGCTCACCGGCTAATACAGGGACCTACACTGAAGCTTTCTTT	CASSPANTGTYTEAFF
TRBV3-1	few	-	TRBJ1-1	TGTGCCAGCAGCCAAGATTGGGTAGCCTTGAACACTGAAGCTTTCTTT	CASSQDWVALNTEAFF
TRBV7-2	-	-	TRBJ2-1	TGTGCCAGCAGCTTATACCAGGGCCCCAATGAGCAGTTCTTC	CASSLYQGPNEQFF
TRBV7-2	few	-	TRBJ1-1	TGTGCCAGCAGCTTAGCCGGGATTGACACTGAAGCTTTCTTT	CASSLAGIDTEAFF
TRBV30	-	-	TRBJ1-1	TGTGCCTGGAGTGTAAACCGGGGGACTGAAGCTTTCTTT	CAWSVNRGTEAFF
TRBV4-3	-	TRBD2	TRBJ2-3	TGCGCCAGCAGCCAAGAATTATTCTCTCTAGCGGGAGGTAGGGATACGCAGTATTTT	CASSQELFSLAGGRDTQYF
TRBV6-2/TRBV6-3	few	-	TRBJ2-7	TGTGCCAGCAGTCGACACGGCGAAAACTACGAGCAGTACTTC	CASSRHGENYEQYF
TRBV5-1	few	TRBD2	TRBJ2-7	TGCGCCAGCAGCTTGTCGGGGAGGGGTTCGACCTACGAGCAGTACTTC	CASSLSGRGSTYEQYF
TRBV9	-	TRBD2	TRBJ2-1	TGTGCCAGCAGCGGGCTAGCGGGAGTCAATGAGCAGTTCTTC	CASSGLAGVNEQFF
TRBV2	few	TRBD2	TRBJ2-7	TGTGCCAGCCAAGTAGCGGGAGTGCACGAGCAGTACTTC	CASQVAGVHEQYF
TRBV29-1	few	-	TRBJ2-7	TGCAGCGTTAGCACATCCTACGAGCAGTACTTC	CSVSTSYEQYF
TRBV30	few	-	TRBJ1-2	TGTGCCTCCAAGCCGACTGGTTTGTCCGGCTACACCTTC	CASKPTGLSGYTF
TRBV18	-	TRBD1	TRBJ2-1	TGTGCCAGCTCACCTCAGGGGGCGGTTTCGAATGAGCAGTTCTTC	CASSPQGAVSNEQFF
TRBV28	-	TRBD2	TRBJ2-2	TGTGCCAGCACCTTAGCGGGAGGGCCCACCGGGGAGCTGTTTTTT	CASTLAGGPTGELFF
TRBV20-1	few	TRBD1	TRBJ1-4	TGCAGTGCTGTACCGGGACAGGGGAATGAAAAACTGTTTTTT	CSAVPGQGNEKLFF
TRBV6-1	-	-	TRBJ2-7	TGTGCCAGCAGTGAAGAGCACCTCTCCTACGAGCAGTACTTC	CASSEEHLSYEQYF
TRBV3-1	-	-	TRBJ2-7	TGTGCCAGCAGCCACCAAACCTACAAGCAGTACTTC	CASSHQTYKQYF
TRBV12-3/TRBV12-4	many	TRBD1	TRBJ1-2	TGTGCCAGCAGCTTGAATGACAGGGGCTATGGCTACACCTTC	CASSLNDRGYGYTF
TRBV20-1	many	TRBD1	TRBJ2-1	TGCAGTGCTAGAGACTCCGGACAGGGGGTTTTGAGTGAGCAGTTCTTC	CSARDSGQGVLSEQFF
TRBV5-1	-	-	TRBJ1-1	TGCGCCAGCAGCTTGGCCGGACAGACGAACACTGAAGCTTTCTTT	CASSLAGQTNTEAFF
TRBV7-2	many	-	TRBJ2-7	TGTGCCAGCAGCTTAAGGACGGGAGCCTACGAGCAGTACTTC	CASSLRTGAYEQYF
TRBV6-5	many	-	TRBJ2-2	TGTGCCAGCAAAAGGGGAGACACCGGGGAGCTGTTTTTT	CASKRGDTGELFF
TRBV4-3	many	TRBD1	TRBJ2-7	TGCGCCAGCAGCCAAGGCCCCGGGACAGGAAACTACGAGCAGTACTTC	CASSQGPGTGNYEQYF
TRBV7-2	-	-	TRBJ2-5	TGTGCCAGCAGCTTAATTGCAACTTCCGGAGAGACCCAGTACTTC	CASSLIATSGETQYF
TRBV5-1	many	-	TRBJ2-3	TGCGCCAGCAGCACCTCCGGGAGTCTTACAGATACGCAGTATTTT	CASSTSGSLTDTQYF
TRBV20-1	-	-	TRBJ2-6	TGCAGTGCTATAGTTCCAGGGACCGGGGCCAACGTCCTGACTTTC	CSAIVPGTGANVLTF
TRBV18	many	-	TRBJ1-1	TGTGCCAGCTCACCACTACAGGATACTGAAGCTTTCTTT	CASSPLQDTEAFF
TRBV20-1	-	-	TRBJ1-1	TGCAGTGCTAGAGATCATTCAGGAACTGAAGCTTTCTTT	CSARDHSGTEAFF
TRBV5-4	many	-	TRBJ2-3	TGTGCCAGCAGCTTGGAAGCGGGTAGCACAGATACGCAGTATTTT	CASSLEAGSTDTQYF
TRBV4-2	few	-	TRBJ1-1	TGTGCCAGCAGCCAAGTAGGAGGGGACGGCGACACTGAAGCTTTCTTT	CASSQVGGDGDTEAFF
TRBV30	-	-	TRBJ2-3	TGTGCCTGGGCGTCAGTTCCCCTCACAGATACGCAGTATTTT	CAWASVPLTDTQYF
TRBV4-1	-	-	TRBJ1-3	TGCGCCAGCAGCCAAGAATTTGAAGGGGCCAGAAACACCATATATTTT	CASSQEFEGARNTIYF
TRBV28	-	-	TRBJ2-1	TGTGCCAGTTGGTCTAACCGGGATGAGCAGTTCTTC	CASWSNRDEQFF
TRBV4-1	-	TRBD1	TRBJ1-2	TGCGCCAGCAGCCAAGATTTGACTACAGGGGTCTATGGCTACACCTTC	CASSQDLTTGVYGYTF
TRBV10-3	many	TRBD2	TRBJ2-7	TGTGCCATCAGTGCAGCGGGAGGACCCCGCGAGCAGTACTTC	CAISAAGGPREQYF
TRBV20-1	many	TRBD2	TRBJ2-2	TGCAGTGCTAGGCAACTAGCGGGAGCCGGGGAGCTGTTTTTT	CSARQLAGAGELFF
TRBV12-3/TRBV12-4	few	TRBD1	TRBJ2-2	TGTGCCAGCAGTTTGGGCGCGGGACAGGGGGTCGGGGAGCTGTTTTTT	CASSLGAGQGVGELFF
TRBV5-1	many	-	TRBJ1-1	TGCGCCAGCAGCTTGGTGTGGGCAGGGGACATGAACACTGAAGCTTTCTTT	CASSLVWAGDMNTEAFF
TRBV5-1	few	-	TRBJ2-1	TGCGCCAGCAGCACTACTGACCAGGGAAATGAGCAGTTCTTC	CASSTTDQGNEQFF